These T cell receptor beta chains were read from a single sample in a study of tumor and adjacent non-tumor tissue in lung cancer. TCRdb re-analysed the multiplex PCR reads in MiXCR, keeping a single row per CDR3 protein. The sample carries tens of thousands of distinct CDR3 sequences, around 64% recorded once. What was sequenced was distant non-tumor lung tissue. These receptors originate from a man between 65 and 85 years old with non-small cell lung cancer. Both conserved end residues are part of each CDR3. A D gene is named only where the DNA matches it firmly. Clone sizes are given selectively: once, few, many, or a class where the clone is expanded.

D gene,V gene,J gene,clone size,CDR3 protein,CDR3 DNA
.,TRBV28,TRBJ1-5,many,CATITGSRRSNQPQHF,TGTGCCACCATAACAGGGTCCCGGAGGAGCAATCAGCCCCAGCATTTT
.,TRBV5-1,TRBJ2-5,.,CASSLGATASQETQYF,TGCGCCAGCAGCTTGGGAGCGACTGCCTCCCAAGAGACCCAGTACTTC
TRBD1,TRBV20-1,TRBJ1-6,.,CTTRDITGGAPLHF,TGCACTACTAGAGATATAACAGGGGGAGCACCCCTCCACTTT
.,TRBV28,TRBJ2-5,.,CANRSGRTGSRPPQYF,TGTGCCAACAGATCCGGACGAACGGGGTCCAGGCCGCCCCAGTACTTC
.,TRBV6-9,TRBJ2-3,few,CASSYSAPPGTDTQYF,TGTGCCAGCAGTTACTCGGCCCCCCCCGGCACAGATACGCAGTATTTT
TRBD1,TRBV7-9,TRBJ1-6,.,CACSRAQGAVDSPLHF,TGTGCCTGCAGCCGCGCCCAGGGGGCGGTGGATTCACCCCTCCACTTT
.,TRBV28,TRBJ1-2,medium-sized,CASTQQDNYGYTF,TGTGCCAGCACGCAACAGGATAACTATGGCTACACCTTC
.,TRBV14,TRBJ2-1,.,CASSPKGIGEEHFF,TGTGCCAGCAGTCCCAAGGGGATTGGGGAGGAGCACTTCTTC
TRBD1,TRBV28,TRBJ2-1,.,CASSVGQWRYNEQFF,TGTGCCAGCAGTGTGGGACAGTGGCGGTACAATGAGCAGTTCTTC
.,TRBV30,TRBJ1-1,.,CACNEGHLKF,TGTGCCTGTAACGAGGGCCACCTGAAGTTT
.,TRBV7-9,TRBJ2-5,.,CASSLAAPQEAQYF,TGTGCCAGCAGCCTCGCGGCCCCTCAAGAGGCCCAGTACTTC
.,TRBV6-1,TRBJ2-6,once,CASSAEDSSGADVLTF,TGTGCCAGCAGTGCAGAGGACAGCTCTGGGGCCGACGTCCTGACATTC
TRBD2,TRBV20-1,TRBJ2-7,.,CSARSSGGGYEQYF,TGCAGTGCTAGATCTAGCGGGGGCGGCTACGAGCAGTACTTC
TRBD2,TRBV6-5,TRBJ2-7,many,CASSPLLAGVHEQYF,TGTGCCAGCAGTCCCCTACTAGCGGGAGTACATGAGCAGTACTTC
.,TRBV11-2,TRBJ2-3,medium-sized,CASSPTDTQYF,TGTGCCAGCAGCCCCACAGATACGCAGTATTTT
TRBD2,TRBV10-3,TRBJ2-7,many,CAIRSGRAPEQYF,TGTGCCATCAGAAGCGGGAGGGCCCCCGAGCAGTACTTC
.,TRBV5-4,TRBJ2-1,once,CASSLNRDMDEQFF,TGTGCCAGCAGCTTGAATAGGGATATGGATGAGCAGTTCTTC
.,TRBV5-8,TRBJ1-2,.,CVSTRTIDGYTF,TGTGTCAGTACCCGGACAATAGATGGCTACACCTTC
.,TRBV4-1,TRBJ2-5,.,CASSRVPGQQETQNF,TGCGCCAGCAGCCGAGTGCCGGGGCAGCAAGAGACCCAGAACTTC
.,TRBV20-1,TRBJ2-7,many,CSVQTLPTHYEQYF,TGCAGTGTTCAGACCCTGCCAACCCATTACGAGCAGTACTTC
TRBD2,TRBV14,TRBJ2-1,.,CASRQGGRAYNDQFF,TGTGCCAGCAGGCAGGGCGGGAGGGCCTACAATGATCAGTTCTTC
.,TRBV11-2,TRBJ2-5,.,CANSLIRGKETQYF,TGTGCCAACAGCTTAATAAGGGGGAAGGAGACCCAGTATTTC
.,TRBV11-3,TRBJ2-3,.,CASIWHGDTQYF,TGTGCCAGCATCTGGCATGGAGATACGCAGTATTTT
TRBD2,TRBV11-3,TRBJ2-3,once,CASKLRGGHHDTQYF,TGTGCCAGCAAGCTGCGGGGGGGCCACCATGATACGCAGTATTTT
.,TRBV30,TRBJ1-5,.,CAWCLQDQSQHF,TGTGCCTGGTGTTTACAGGATCAGTCCCAGCATTTT
TRBD2,TRBV5-5,TRBJ2-1,.,CASSFRLAGGFDQSF,TGTGCCAGCAGCTTCAGACTAGCGGGTGGCTTCGATCAGTCCTTC
.,TRBV4-2,TRBJ1-1,many,CASSQEVFVTEAFF,TGTGCCAGCAGCCAAGAGGTCTTTGTCACTGAAGCTTTCTTT
TRBD1,TRBV11-2,TRBJ1-2,.,CASIPYSTGLDQYGYTF,TGTGCCAGCATCCCCTACTCGACAGGGCTGGACCAGTATGGCTACACCTTC